Described below is a single T cell receptor (beta chain) sequence and its context. The data derive from a study of shared clonotypes between healthy human individuals. Methods used by the authors: ImmunoSEQ output held junction-only sequences without quality scores, so filtering differed. Produced via immunoSEQ multiplex PCR; TCRdb's table is partial and in-frame only. V and J calls and clone size are given by that table; D and trimming were obtained from the DNA. The sample holds 2,500,000 or so clones; under 95% are singletons and the top ten take approximately 0.41%. V was cut by 2 bases and J by 5 bases, with 18 bases left in between. The CDR3 runs 16 residues. CDR1 and CDR2 from the germline V gene are MNHNS and SASEGT.

The V call is TRBV6-1, the J call TRBJ1-1; the D gene is possibly TRBD1 (6 bases). This receptor was taken from a man younger than 35 in good health. Some clones in this sample may be carry-over from other donors' samples. The sequenced sample consisted of naive CD4+ T cells from PBMCs. Noted subset: CD45RA+ positively selected. The CDR3 sequence is CASSERYRVGFTEAFF. In nucleotides, the CDR3 is TGTGCCAGCAGTGAACGGTACAGGGTAGGATTTACTGAAGCTTTCTTT.